This TCR beta chain emerged from a study of CD8+ T cells in alopecia areata. The CDR3 loop spans 16 amino acids. Trimming left V 0 bases short and J 5 bases short, with 14 bases between. Germline CDR1 is MGHRA and CDR2 is YSYEKL. Extracted RNA was reverse transcribed, and the resulting cDNA served as sequencing template. Profiling relied on immunoSEQ multiplex PCR, and the TCRdb table lists in-frame clones only, not all of them. The table records roughly 200,000 clones, roughly three fifths of them present only once. Specified treatment: oral pan-JAK inhibitor, 5-10 mg twice daily. This TCR derives from a human donor with alopecia areata. This sample comprised CD8+ T cells sorted from blood, obtained at week 24, from a patient treated with tofacitinib. V gene TRBV4-1 combines with J gene TRBJ2-1; maybe TRBD2 (6 bases). The CDR3 coding sequence is TGCGCCAGCAGCCAAGACGGGGGACGGCTGAACAATGAGCAGTTCTTC. Amino acid sequence: CASSQDGGRLNNEQFF.